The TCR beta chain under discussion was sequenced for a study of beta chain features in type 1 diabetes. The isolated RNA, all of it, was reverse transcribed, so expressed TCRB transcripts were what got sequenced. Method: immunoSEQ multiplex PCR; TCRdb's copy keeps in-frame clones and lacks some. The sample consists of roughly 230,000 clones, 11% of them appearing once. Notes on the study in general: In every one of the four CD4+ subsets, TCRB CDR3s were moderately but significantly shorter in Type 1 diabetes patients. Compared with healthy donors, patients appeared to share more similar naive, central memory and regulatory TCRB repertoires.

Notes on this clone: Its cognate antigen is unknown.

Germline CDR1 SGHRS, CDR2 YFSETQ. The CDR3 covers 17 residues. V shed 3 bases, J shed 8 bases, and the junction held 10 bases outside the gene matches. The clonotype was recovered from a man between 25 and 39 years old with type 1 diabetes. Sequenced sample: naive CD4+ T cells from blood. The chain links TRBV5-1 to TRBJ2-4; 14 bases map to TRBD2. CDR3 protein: CASSSGLAGGPWDIQYF. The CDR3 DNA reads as TGCGCCAGCAGCTCAGGACTAGCGGGGGGACCTTGGGACATTCAGTACTTC.